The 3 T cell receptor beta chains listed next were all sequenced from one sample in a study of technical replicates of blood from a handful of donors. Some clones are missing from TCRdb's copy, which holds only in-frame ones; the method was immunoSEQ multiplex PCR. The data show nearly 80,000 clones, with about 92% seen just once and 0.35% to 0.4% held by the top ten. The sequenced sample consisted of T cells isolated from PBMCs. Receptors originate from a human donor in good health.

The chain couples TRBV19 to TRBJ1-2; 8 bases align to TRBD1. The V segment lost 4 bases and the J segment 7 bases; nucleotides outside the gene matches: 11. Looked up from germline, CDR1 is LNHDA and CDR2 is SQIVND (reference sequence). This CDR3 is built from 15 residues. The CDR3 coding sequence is TGTGCCAGTAGTAGGGGGGGGTGGACAGGGTCTGGCTACACCTTC. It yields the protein CASSRGGWTGSGYTF.

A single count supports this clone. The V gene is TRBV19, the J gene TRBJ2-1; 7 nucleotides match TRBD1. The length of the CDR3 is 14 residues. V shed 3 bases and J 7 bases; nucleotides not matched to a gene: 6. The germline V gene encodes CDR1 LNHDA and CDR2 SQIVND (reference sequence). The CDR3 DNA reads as TGTGCCAGTAGTATTCGCCAGGGGGTGAATGAGCAGTTCTTC. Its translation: CASSIRQGVNEQFF. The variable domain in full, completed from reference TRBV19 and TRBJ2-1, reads DGGITQSPKYLFRKEGQNVTLSCEQNLNHDAMYWYRQDPGQGLRLIYYSQIVNDFQKGDIAEGYSVSREKKESFPLTVTSAQKNPTAFYLCASSIRQGVNEQFFGPGTRLTVL.

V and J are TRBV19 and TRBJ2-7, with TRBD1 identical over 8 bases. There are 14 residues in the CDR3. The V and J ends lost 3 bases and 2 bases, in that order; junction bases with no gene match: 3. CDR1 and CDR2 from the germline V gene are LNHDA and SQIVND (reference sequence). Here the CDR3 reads CASSIRDRTYEQYF. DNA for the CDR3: TGTGCCAGTAGTATTAGGGACAGGACCTACGAGCAGTACTTC.